Sequencing of this T cell receptor beta chain was carried out in a study of blood T cell repertoires in COVID-19. In the study overall: The analysed material was cDNA or gDNA that came from T cells, B-cell-depleted T cells, or PBMCs.

In the source study's methods: Estimates of nucleated cell counts were drawn from the amplification of reference gene primers. Sequencing was performed with immunoSEQ multiplex PCR; in TCRdb, only in-frame clones are kept and a portion is missing. V and J calls plus clone size are reproduced from that table; the DNA served to infer D and trimming. The sample holds 400,000 to 500,000 clones, roughly 88% seen once. Assignment of participants to cohorts was predicated upon participant-reported clinical history. The CDR3 length is 12 residues. V was pared by 2 bases and J by 8 bases, with 4 bases between. Germline V gene data show CDR1 as MNHEY and CDR2 as SVGAGI.

This TCR derives from a woman between 18 and 29 years old who had been exposed to COVID-19. Sequencing was performed on PBMCs or T cells enriched from blood (not recorded which). J is TRBJ1-6 and V is TRBV6-5, with D unclear. CDR3 DNA: TGTGCCAGCAGTTACCGGTATTCACCCCTCCACTTT. Translation gives CASSYRYSPLHF.